This T cell receptor beta chain was retrieved from a study of blood T cells in healthy people across ages. General study findings and limits: Expanded clonotype changes were possibly confounded by unknown donor CMV status.

A remark on this clonotype: Its antigen is not known.

For the second PCR, which ran for about 7 to 11 cycles, a sample-barcoded 5' primer and a J-beta primer mix were used. From the 5' RACE reads, TCRdb called clonotypes with MiXCR, one entry per CDR3 protein. The table has fewer than 900,000 distinct CDR3 sequences, about 37% seen once. Per germline, CDR1 LGHNA and CDR2 YSLEER. V trimming: 4 bases; J trimming: 4 bases; junction bases outside the gene matches: 9. The CDR3 is made up of 16 amino acids. The genes are TRBV4-3 and TRBJ2-5, with 10 bases that match TRBD2. Sequencing was done on a sample of blood. The sequence came from a man between 18 and 35 years old in good health. CDR3 DNA: TGCGCCAGCAGCCCTCGACTAGCGGGTTTGGGAGAGACCCAGTACTTC. This gives the protein CASSPRLAGLGETQYF.